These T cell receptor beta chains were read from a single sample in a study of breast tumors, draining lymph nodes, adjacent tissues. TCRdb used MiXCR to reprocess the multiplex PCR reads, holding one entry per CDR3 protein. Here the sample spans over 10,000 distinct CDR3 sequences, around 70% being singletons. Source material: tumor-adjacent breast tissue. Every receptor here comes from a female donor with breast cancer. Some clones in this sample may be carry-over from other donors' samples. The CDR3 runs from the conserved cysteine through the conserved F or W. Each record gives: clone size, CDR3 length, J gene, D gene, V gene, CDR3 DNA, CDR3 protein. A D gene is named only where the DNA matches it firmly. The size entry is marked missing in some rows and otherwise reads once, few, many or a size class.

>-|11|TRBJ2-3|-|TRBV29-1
TGCAGCGTCTTCGGACTAGATACGCAGTATTTT
CSVFGLDTQYF
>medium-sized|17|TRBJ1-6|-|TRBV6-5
TGTGCCAGCAGTTGGCGCAGGCTCTTCTCCTATAATTCACCCCTCCACTTT
CASSWRRLFSYNSPLHF
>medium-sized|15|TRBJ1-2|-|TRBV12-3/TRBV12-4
TGTGCCAGCAGTTTAATGGGGGCTTCTAACTATGGCTACACCTTC
CASSLMGASNYGYTF
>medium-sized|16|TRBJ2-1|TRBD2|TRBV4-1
TGCGCCAGCAGCCAAACAACTAGCGGGACGAACAATGAGCAGTTCTTC
CASSQTTSGTNNEQFF
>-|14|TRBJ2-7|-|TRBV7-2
TGTGCCAGCAGCTTAGCTACTAGTCGCTACGAGCAGTACTTC
CASSLATSRYEQYF
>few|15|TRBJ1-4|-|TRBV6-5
TGTGCCAGCAGTTACTCGATGGTGGGTAATGAAAAACTGTTTTTT
CASSYSMVGNEKLFF
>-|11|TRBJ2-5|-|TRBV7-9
TGTGCCAGCGGGAGGTCGGAGACCCAGTACTTC
CASGRSETQYF
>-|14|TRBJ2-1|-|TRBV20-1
TGCAGTGCTAGAACTAGCCTGATACACAATGAGCAGTTCTTC
CSARTSLIHNEQFF
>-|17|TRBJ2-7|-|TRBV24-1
TGTGCCACCAGTGATCCTTTCCTACGAGTAGGAGACCACGAGCAGTACTTC
CATSDPFLRVGDHEQYF
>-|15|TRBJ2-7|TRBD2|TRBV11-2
TGTGCCAGCAGCCAAACTAGCGGGAAGACCTACGAGCAGTACTTC
CASSQTSGKTYEQYF
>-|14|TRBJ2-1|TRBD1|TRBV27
TGTGCCAGCAGTAGGGACAGGGGTTACAATGAGCAGTTCTTC
CASSRDRGYNEQFF
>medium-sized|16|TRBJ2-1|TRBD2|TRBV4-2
TGTGCCAGCAGCCTCAGCGGGACTAGCGGGAGCAATGAGCAGTTCTTC
CASSLSGTSGSNEQFF
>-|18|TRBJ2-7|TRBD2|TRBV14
TGTGCCAGCAGCCAAGTGGGGTTCTCGCGAGGGAGGGCCCACGAGCAGTACTTC
CASSQVGFSRGRAHEQYF
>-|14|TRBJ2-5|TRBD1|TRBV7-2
TGTGCCAGCAGCCGGAGAGGGGGCGAAGAGACCCAGTACTTC
CASSRRGGEETQYF
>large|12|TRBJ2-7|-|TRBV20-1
TGCAGTGTTAGTGGCCCTGATGGAGAGCAGTACTTC
CSVSGPDGEQYF
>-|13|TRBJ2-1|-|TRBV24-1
TGTGCCACCAGTGGGGTCAACTACAATGAGCAGTTCTTC
CATSGVNYNEQFF
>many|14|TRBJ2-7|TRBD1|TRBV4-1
TGCGCCAGCAGCCTTACAGGGGATGGTTACGAGCAGTACTTC
CASSLTGDGYEQYF
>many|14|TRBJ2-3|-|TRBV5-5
TGTGCCAGCAGCTTCTTAGAGAACACAGATACGCAGTATTTT
CASSFLENTDTQYF
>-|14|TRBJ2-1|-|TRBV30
TGTGCCTGGAGTCCACACGCGGGCTACAATGAGCAGTTCTTC
CAWSPHAGYNEQFF
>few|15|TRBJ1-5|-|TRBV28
TGTGCCAGCAGTCCCCGGGGGGGGGGCGGTCAGCCCCAGCATTTT
CASSPRGGGGQPQHF
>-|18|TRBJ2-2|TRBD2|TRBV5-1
TGCGCCAGCAGCTTAGAACTAGCGGGAGGGCCTTACACCGGGGAGCTGTTTTTT
CASSLELAGGPYTGELFF
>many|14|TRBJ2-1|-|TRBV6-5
TGTGCCAGTGACAATACAGGGAATGGGAATGAGCAGTTCTTC
CASDNTGNGNEQFF
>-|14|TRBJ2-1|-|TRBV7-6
TGTGCCAGCAGCCCAGACTATTCCCACAATGAGCAGTTCTTC
CASSPDYSHNEQFF
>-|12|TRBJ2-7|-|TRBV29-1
TGCAGCGTTGAGAGTAGCGAGTACGAGCAGTACTTC
CSVESSEYEQYF
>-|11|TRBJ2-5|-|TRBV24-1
TGTGCCACCAGGGACGAAAAGACCCAGTACTTC
CATRDEKTQYF
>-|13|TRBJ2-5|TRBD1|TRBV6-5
TGTGCCAGCAGGACAGGGGGCCGGGAGACCCAGTACTTC
CASRTGGRETQYF
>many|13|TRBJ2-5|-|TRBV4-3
TGCGCCAGCAGCCAAGATTGGGGCGAGACCCAGTACTTC
CASSQDWGETQYF
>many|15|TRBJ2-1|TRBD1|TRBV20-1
TGCAGTGCTAGAATATTCGGACAGGGCGACAATGAGCAGTTCTTC
CSARIFGQGDNEQFF
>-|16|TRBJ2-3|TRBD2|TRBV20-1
TGCAGTGCTTCCGGGACTAGCGGTGCCGGCGCAGATACGCAGTATTTT
CSASGTSGAGADTQYF
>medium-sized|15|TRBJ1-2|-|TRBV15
TGTGCCACCAGCAGAGAGAGAGACTTTAACTATGGCTACACCTTC
CATSRERDFNYGYTF
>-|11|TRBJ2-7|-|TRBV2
TGTGCCAGCAGGACAGGCTACGAGCAGTACTTC
CASRTGYEQYF
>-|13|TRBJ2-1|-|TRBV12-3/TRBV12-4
TGTGCCAGCAATGAGCACCACCGCGGTGAGCAGTTCTTC
CASNEHHRGEQFF
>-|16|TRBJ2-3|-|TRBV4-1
TGCGCCAGCAGCCAAGATCCAGGGGCGGCCACAGATACGCAGTATTTT
CASSQDPGAATDTQYF
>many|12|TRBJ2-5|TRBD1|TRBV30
TGTGCCTCCGGGACAGTACAAGAGACCCAGTACTTC
CASGTVQETQYF
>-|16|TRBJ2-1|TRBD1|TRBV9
TGTGCCAGCAGCGCAACCGGGACAGGGGGATACAATGAGCAGTTCTTC
CASSATGTGGYNEQFF
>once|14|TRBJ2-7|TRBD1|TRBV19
TGTGCCAGTAGTGGGACAGGGAGAAGAGACGAGCAGTACTTC
CASSGTGRRDEQYF
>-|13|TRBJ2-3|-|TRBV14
TGTGCCAGCAGACTTCAGGGGCGGGATACGCAGTATTTT
CASRLQGRDTQYF
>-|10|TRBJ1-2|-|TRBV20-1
TGCAGTGCTAGGCCGGACATCTACACCTTC
CSARPDIYTF
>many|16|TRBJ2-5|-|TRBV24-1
TGTGCCACCAGTGATTCGAGGGTCCTTGGGGGGGAGACCCAGTACTTC
CATSDSRVLGGETQYF